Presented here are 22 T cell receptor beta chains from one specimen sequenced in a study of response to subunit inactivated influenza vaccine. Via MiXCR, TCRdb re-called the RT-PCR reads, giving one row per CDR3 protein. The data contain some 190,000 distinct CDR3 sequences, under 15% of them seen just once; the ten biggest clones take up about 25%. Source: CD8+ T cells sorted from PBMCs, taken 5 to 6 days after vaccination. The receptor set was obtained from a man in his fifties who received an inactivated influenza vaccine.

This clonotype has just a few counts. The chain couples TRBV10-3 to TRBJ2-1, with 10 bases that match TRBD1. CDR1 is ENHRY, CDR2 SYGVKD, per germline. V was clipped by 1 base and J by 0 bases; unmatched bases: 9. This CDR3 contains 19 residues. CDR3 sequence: CAISELDGTGVSSYNEQFF. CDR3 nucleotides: TGTGCCATCAGTGAGTTGGACGGGACAGGGGTCAGCTCCTACAATGAGCAGTTCTTC.

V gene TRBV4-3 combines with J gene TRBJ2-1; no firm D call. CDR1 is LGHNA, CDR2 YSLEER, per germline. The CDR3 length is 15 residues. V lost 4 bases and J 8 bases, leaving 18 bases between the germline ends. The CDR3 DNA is TGCGCCAGCAGCCTTAGCCGCTGGGTGCGCCATGAGCAGTTCTTC. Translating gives CASSLSRWVRHEQFF.

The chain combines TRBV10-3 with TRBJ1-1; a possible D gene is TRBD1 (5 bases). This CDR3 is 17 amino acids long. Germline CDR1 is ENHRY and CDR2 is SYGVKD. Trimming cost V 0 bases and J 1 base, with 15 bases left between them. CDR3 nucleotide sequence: TGTGCCATCAGTGAGTCTAATAGCGCAGGGCAGAACACTGAAGCTTTCTTT. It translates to CAISESNSAGQNTEAFF.

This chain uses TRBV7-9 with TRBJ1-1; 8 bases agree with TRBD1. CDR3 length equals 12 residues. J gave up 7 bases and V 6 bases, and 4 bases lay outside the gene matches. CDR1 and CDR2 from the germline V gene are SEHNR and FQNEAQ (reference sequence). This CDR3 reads CASRTGTGEAFF. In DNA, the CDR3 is TGTGCCAGCAGAACCGGGACAGGTGAAGCTTTCTTT.

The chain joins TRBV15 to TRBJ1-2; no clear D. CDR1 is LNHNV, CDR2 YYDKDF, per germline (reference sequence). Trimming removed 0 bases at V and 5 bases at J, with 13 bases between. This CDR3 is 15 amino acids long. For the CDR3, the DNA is TGTGCCACCAGCAGAGATCCTGAGGGAAATTATGGCTACACCTTC. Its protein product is CATSRDPEGNYGYTF.

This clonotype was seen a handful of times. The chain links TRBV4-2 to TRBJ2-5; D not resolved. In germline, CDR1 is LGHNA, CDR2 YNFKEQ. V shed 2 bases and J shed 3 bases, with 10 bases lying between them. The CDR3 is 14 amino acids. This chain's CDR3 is CASSQPGLEETQYF. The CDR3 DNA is TGTGCCAGCAGCCAACCGGGCTTGGAAGAGACCCAGTACTTC.

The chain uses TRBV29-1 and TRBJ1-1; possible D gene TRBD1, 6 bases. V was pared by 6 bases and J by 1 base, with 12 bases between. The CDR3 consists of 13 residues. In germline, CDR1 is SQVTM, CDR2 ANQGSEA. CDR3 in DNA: TGCAGCGTCTCCAGGGGACCGAACACTGAAGCTTTCTTT. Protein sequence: CSVSRGPNTEAFF. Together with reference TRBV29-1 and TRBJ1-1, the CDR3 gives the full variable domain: SAVISQKPSRDICQRGTSLTIQCQVDSQVTMMFWYRQQPGQSLTLIATANQGSEATYESGFVIDKFPISRPNLTFSTLTVSNMSPEDSSIYLCSVSRGPNTEAFFGQGTRLTVV.

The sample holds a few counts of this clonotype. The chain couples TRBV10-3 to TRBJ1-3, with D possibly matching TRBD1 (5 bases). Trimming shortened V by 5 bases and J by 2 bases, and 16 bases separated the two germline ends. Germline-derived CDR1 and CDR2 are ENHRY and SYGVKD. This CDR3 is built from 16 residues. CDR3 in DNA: TGTGCCATCAGTACCCCGCGGGCGGACACTGGAAACACCATATATTTT. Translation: CAISTPRADTGNTIYF.

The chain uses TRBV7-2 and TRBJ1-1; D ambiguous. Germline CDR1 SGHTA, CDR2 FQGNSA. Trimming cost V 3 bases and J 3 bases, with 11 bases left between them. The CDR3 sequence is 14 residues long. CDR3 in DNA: TGTGCCAGCAGCTTTTCTCGTTTCGACACTGAAGCTTTCTTT. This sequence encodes CASSFSRFDTEAFF. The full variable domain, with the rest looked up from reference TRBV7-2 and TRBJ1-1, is GAGVSQSPSNKVTEKGKDVELRCDPISGHTALYWYRQSLGQGLEFLIYFQGNSAPDKSGLPSDRFSAERTGGSVSTLTIQRTQQEDSAVYLCASSFSRFDTEAFFGQGTRLTVV.

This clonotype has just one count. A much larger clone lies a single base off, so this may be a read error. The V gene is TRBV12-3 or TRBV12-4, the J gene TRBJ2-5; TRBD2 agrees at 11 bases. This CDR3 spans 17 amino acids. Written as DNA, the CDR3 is TGTGCCTGCAGTTTCACTAGCGGGAGATGGGAGCAAGAGACCCAGTACTTC. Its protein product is CACSFTSGRWEQETQYF.

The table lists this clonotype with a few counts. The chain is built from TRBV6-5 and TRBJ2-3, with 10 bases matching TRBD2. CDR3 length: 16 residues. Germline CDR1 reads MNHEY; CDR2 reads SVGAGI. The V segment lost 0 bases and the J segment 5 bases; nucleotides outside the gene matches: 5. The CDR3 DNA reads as TGTGCCAGCAGTTACTCCGCCAGCGGGGGGGAAGATACGCAGTATTTT. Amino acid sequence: CASSYSASGGEDTQYF.

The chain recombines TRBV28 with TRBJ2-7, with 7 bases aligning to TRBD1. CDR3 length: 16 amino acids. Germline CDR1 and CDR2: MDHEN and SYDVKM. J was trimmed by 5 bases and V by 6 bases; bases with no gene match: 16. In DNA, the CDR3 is TGTGCCAGCAGACAACGACAGGGAACGGGCGTCGACGAGCAGTACTTC. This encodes CASRQRQGTGVDEQYF. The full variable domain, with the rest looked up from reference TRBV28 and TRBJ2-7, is DVKVTQSSRYLVKRTGEKVFLECVQDMDHENMFWYRQDPGLGLRLIYFSYDVKMKEKGDIPEGYSVSREKKERFSLILESASTNQTSMYLCASRQRQGTGVDEQYFGPGTRLTVT.

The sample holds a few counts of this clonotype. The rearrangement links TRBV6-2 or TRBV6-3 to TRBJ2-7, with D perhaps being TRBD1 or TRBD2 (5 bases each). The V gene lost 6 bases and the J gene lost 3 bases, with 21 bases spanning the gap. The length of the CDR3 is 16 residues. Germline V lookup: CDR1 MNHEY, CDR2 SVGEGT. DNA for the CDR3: TGTGCCAGCAGACCCCGACAGACGGGGATTCACTACGAGCAGTACTTC. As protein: CASRPRQTGIHYEQYF.

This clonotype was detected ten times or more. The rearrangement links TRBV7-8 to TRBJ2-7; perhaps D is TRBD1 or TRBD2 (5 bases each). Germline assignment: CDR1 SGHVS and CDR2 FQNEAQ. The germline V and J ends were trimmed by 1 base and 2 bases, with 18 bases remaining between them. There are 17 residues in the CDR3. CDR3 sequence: CASSLDGTDLWPYEQYF. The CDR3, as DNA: TGTGCCAGCAGCTTAGACGGGACGGACCTTTGGCCCTACGAGCAGTACTTC.

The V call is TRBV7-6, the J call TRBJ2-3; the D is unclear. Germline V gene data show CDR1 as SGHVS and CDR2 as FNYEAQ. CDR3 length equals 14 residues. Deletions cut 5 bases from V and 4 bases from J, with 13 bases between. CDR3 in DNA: TGTGCCAGCAGCCCACTGGTAGAATCAGATACGCAGTATTTT. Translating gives CASSPLVESDTQYF. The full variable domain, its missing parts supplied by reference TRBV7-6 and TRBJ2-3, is GAGVSQSPRYKVTKRGQDVALRCDPISGHVSLYWYRQALGQGPEFLTYFNYEAQQDKSGLPNDRFSAERPEGSISTLTIQRTEQRDSAMYRCASSPLVESDTQYFGPGTRLTVL.

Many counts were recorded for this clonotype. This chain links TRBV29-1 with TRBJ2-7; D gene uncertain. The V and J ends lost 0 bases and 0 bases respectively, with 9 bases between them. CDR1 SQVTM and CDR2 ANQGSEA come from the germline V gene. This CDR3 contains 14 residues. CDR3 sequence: CSVEDATVSYEQYF. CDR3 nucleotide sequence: TGCAGCGTTGAAGACGCAACAGTCTCCTACGAGCAGTACTTC.

As DNA, the CDR3 is TGTGCCAGCAGTTACATCGTGATAGCGGGGGGGCATGGCACCGGGGAGCTGTTTTTT. Translation: CASSYIVIAGGHGTGELFF. The chain has TRBV6-5 and TRBJ2-2; 11 bases fit TRBD2. The CDR3 has 19 residues. Germline V gene sequence: CDR1 MNHEY, CDR2 SVGAGI. The J segment lost 4 bases and the V segment lost 2 bases, leaving 12 bases of the junction unmatched.

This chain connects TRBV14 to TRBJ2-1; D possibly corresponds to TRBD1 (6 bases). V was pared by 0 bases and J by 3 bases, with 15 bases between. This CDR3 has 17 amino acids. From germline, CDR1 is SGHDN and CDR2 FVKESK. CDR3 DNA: TGTGCCAGCAGCCAAGATGGAAGACAGGTTAACTACAATGAGCAGTTCTTC. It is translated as CASSQDGRQVNYNEQFF.

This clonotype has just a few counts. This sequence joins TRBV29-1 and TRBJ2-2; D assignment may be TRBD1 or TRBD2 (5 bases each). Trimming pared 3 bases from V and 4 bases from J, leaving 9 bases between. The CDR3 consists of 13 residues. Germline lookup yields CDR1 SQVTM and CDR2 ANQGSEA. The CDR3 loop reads CSVEGESTGELFF. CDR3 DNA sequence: TGCAGCGTTGAGGGGGAAAGCACCGGGGAGCTGTTTTTT.

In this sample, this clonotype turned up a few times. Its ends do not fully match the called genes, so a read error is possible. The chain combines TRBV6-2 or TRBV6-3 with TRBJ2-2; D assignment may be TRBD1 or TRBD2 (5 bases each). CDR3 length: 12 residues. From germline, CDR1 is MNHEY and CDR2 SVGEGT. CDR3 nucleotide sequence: TGTGCCAGCAGGGGGTGGTACGGGGACCTGTTTTTT. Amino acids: CASRGWYGDLFF.

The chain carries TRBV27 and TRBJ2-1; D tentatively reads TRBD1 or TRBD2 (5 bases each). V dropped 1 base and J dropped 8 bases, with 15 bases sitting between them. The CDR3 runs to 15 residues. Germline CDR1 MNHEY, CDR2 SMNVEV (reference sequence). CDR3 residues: CASSLFGFRDHEQFF. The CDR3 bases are TGTGCCAGCAGTTTATTCGGGTTTAGGGACCATGAGCAGTTCTTC.

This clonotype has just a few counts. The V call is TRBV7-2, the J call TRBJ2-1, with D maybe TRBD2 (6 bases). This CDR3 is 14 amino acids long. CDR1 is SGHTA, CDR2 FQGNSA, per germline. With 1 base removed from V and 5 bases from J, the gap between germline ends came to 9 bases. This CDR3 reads CASSLGGLNNEQFF. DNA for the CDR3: TGTGCCAGCAGCTTAGGGGGACTTAACAATGAGCAGTTCTTC.